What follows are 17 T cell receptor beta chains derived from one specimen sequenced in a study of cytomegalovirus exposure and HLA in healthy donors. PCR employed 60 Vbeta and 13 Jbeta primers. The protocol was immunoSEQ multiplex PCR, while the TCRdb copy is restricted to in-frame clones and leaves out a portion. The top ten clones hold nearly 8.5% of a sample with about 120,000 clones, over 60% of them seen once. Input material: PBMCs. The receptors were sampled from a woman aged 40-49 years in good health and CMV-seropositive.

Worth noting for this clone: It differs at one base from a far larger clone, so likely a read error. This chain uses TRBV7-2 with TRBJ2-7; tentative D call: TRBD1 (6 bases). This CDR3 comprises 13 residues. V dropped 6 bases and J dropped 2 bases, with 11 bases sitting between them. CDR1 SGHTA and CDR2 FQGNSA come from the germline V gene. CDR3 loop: CASSLDSTYEQYF. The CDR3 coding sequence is TGTGCCAGCAGTTTGGACAGCACCTACGAGCAGTACTTC. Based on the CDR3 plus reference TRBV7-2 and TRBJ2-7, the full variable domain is GAGVSQSPSNKVTEKGKDVELRCDPISGHTALYWYRQSLGQGLEFLIYFQGNSAPDKSGLPSDRFSAERTGGSVSTLTIQRTQQEDSAVYLCASSLDSTYEQYFGPGTRLTVT.

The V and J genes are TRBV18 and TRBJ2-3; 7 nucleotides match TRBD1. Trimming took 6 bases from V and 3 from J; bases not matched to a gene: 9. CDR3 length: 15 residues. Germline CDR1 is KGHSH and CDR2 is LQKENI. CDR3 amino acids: CASSPTGAQTDTQYF. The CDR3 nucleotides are TGTGCCAGCTCCCCAACAGGGGCGCAGACAGATACGCAGTATTTT.

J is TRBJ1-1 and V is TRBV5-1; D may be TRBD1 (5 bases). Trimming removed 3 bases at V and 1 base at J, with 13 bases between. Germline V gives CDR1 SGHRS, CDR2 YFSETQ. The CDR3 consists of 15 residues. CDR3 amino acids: CASSSLAGGNTEAFF. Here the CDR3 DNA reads TGCGCCAGCAGCTCACTCGCGGGGGGGAACACTGAAGCTTTCTTT. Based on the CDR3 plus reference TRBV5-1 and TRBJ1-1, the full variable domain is KAGVTQTPRYLIKTRGQQVTLSCSPISGHRSVSWYQQTPGQGLQFLFEYFSETQRNKGNFPGRFSGRQFSNSRSEMNVSTLELGDSALYLCASSSLAGGNTEAFFGQGTRLTVV.

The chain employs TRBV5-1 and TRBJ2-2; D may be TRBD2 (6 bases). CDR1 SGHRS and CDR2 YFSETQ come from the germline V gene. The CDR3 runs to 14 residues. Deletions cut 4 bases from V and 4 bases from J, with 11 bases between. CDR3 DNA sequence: TGCGCCAGCAGCCCCCAGGGAGGCACCGGGGAGCTGTTTTTT. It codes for CASSPQGGTGELFF. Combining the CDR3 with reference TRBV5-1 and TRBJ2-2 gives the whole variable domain KAGVTQTPRYLIKTRGQQVTLSCSPISGHRSVSWYQQTPGQGLQFLFEYFSETQRNKGNFPGRFSGRQFSNSRSEMNVSTLELGDSALYLCASSPQGGTGELFFGEGSRLTVL.

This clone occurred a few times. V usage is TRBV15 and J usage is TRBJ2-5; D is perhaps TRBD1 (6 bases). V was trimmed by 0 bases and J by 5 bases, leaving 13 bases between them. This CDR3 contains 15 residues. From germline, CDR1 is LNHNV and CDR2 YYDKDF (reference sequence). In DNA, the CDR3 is TGTGCCACCAGCAGAGATCGGTCAGGGGCGGAGACCCAGTACTTC. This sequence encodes CATSRDRSGAETQYF.

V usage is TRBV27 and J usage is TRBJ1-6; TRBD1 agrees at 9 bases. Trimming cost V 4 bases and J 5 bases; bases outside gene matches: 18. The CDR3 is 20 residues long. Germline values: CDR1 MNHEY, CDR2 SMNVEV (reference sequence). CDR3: CASSYNRGQFLSGNNSPLHF. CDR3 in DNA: TGTGCCAGCAGTTATAACAGGGGGCAGTTCCTCTCGGGGAATAATTCACCCCTCCACTTT.

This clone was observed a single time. The CDR3 nucleotides are TGCGCCAGCAGCGGAACTAGCGGGGGTGAGACCCAGTACTTC. Residues: CASSGTSGGETQYF. V usage is TRBV5-1 and J usage is TRBJ2-5; 11 nucleotides align to TRBD2. J gave up 5 bases and V 4 bases, and 4 bases lay outside the gene matches. The germline CDR1 and CDR2 sequences are SGHRS and YFSETQ. The CDR3 has 14 residues.

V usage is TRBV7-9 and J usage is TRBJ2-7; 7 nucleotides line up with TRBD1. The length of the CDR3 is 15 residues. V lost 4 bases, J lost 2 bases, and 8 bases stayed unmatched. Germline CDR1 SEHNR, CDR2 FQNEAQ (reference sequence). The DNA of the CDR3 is TGTGCCAGCAGCTCTACCGGGACAGCTACCTACGAGCAGTACTTC. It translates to CASSSTGTATYEQYF.

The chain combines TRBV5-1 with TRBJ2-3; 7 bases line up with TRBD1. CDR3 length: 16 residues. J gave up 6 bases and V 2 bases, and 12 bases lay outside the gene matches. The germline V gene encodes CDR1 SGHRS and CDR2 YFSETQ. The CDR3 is CASSFSDQTGKDTQYF. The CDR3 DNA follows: TGCGCCAGCAGCTTCTCCGACCAGACAGGGAAGGATACGCAGTATTTT.

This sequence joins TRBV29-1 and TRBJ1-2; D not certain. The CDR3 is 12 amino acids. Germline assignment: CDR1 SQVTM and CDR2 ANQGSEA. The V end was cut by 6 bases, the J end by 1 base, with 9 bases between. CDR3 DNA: TGCAGCGTGTCCCAGTTTAACTATGGCTACACCTTC. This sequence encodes CSVSQFNYGYTF.

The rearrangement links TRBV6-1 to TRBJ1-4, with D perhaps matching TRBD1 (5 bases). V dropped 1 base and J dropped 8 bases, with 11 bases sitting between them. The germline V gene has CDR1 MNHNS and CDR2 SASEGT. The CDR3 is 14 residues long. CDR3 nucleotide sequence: TGTGCCAGCAGTGAAGTTAGGGGAATCGAAAAACTGTTTTTT. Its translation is CASSEVRGIEKLFF.

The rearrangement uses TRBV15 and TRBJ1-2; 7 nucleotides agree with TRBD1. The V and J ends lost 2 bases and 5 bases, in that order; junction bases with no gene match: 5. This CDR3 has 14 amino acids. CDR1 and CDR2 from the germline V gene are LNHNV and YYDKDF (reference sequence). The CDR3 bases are TGTGCCACCAGCAGAACCGGGACAGCTTATGGCTACACCTTC. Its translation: CATSRTGTAYGYTF. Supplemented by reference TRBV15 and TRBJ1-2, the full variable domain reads DAMVIQNPRYQVTQFGKPVTLSCSQTLNHNVMYWYQQKSSQAPKLLFHYYDKDFNNEADTPDNFQSRRPNTSFCFLDIRSPGLGDTAMYLCATSRTGTAYGYTFGSGTRLTVV.

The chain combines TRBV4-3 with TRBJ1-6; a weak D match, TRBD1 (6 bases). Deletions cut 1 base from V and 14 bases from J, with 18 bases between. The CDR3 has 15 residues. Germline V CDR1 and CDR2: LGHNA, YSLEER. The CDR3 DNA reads TGCGCCAGCAGCCAAGGTATCAGGGGCCCTATGTCCCTCCACTTT. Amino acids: CASSQGIRGPMSLHF.

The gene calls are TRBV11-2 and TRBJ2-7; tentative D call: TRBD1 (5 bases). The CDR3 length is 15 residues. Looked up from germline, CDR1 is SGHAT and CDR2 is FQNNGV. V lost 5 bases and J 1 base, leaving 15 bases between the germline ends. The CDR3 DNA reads TGTGCCAGCAGCCTAGGGGCGTCAACATCCTACGAGCAGTACTTC. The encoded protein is CASSLGASTSYEQYF.

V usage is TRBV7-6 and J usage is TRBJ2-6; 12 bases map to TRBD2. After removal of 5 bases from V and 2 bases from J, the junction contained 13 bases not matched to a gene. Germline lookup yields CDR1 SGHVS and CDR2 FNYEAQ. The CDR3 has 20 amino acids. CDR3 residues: CASSPEGELAGGPGANVLTF. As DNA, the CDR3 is TGTGCCAGCAGCCCTGAGGGCGAACTAGCGGGGGGCCCTGGGGCCAACGTCCTGACTTTC.

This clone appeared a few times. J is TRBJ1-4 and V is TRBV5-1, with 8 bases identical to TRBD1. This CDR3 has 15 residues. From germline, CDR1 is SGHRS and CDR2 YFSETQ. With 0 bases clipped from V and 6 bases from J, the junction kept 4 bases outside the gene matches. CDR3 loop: CASSLGGRGHEKLFF. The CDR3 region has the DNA TGCGCCAGCAGCTTGGGGGGCAGGGGGCATGAAAAACTGTTTTTT.

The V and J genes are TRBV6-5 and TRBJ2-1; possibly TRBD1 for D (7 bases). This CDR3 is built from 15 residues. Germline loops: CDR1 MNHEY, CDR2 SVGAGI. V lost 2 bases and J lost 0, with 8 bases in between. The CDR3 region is CASSYQGGSYNEQFF. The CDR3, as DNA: TGTGCCAGCAGTTACCAGGGGGGCTCCTACAATGAGCAGTTCTTC.